What follows are 17 T cell receptor beta chains derived from one specimen sequenced in a study of PD-1 blockade in classical Hodgkin lymphoma. All the patients suffered relapse after autologous stem cell transplantation, and brentuximab vedotin exposure differed. TCRdb's copy holds only in-frame clones and misses some; the assay was immunoSEQ multiplex PCR. The sample has about 110,000 clones, 80% to 90% seen once. The sequences come from peripheral blood mononuclear cells (PBMCs), collected before the second cycle of nivolumab. The source of these receptors is a human donor with classical Hodgkin lymphoma.

The V call is TRBV18, the J call TRBJ2-1; D might be TRBD2 (6 bases). The CDR3 has 14 amino acids. The germline V and J ends were trimmed by 4 bases and 14 bases, with 21 bases remaining between them. Germline V gene data show CDR1 as KGHSH and CDR2 as LQKENI. DNA for the CDR3: TGTGCCAGCTCACTGGGGACTGAGGGACTGGCCGAGTTCTTC. This translates into CASSLGTEGLAEFF.

The chain recombines TRBV10-2 with TRBJ2-3; 14 positions agree with TRBD2. V shed 3 bases, J shed 4 bases, and the junction held 6 bases outside the gene matches. The length of the CDR3 is 17 residues. Germline V CDR1 and CDR2: WSHSY, SAAADI. The CDR3 DNA is TGCGCCAGCAGTGAAAGACTAGCGGGAGGGATCTCAGATACGCAGTATTTT. It codes for CASSERLAGGISDTQYF.

This clone has only a few counts. The CDR3 DNA reads as TGTGCCAGCAGCTTGCCTGGGACAGGCTCCTACGAGCAGTACTTC. Amino acid sequence: CASSLPGTGSYEQYF. This chain joins TRBV5-6 and TRBJ2-7; 8 bases are a match to TRBD1. Germline trimming cut 1 base from V and 0 bases from J; bases unmatched to any gene: 3. This CDR3 spans 15 amino acids. Germline V gene sequence: CDR1 SGHDT, CDR2 YYEEEE.

The chain has TRBV20-1 and TRBJ1-1; D not certain. The CDR3 consists of 11 residues. Germline V gene lookup returns CDR1 DFQATT and CDR2 SNEGSKA (reference sequence). V was clipped by 6 bases and J by 4 bases, with 9 bases between them. The CDR3 region has the DNA TGCAGTGCCGGACGAGTCACTGAAGCTTTCTTT. Encoded protein: CSAGRVTEAFF.

The V call is TRBV7-9, the J call TRBJ2-7; perhaps TRBD1 as D (6 bases). This CDR3 is built from 12 residues. Germline V CDR1 and CDR2: SEHNR, FQNEAQ (reference sequence). The germline V and J ends were trimmed by 8 bases and 4 bases, with 12 bases remaining between them. The CDR3 region is CASEGVTYEQYF. The CDR3 nucleotides are TGTGCCAGCGAGGGGGTGACGTACGAGCAGTACTTC.

This chain connects TRBV13 to TRBJ2-7; 9 bases match TRBD1. V dropped 0 bases and J dropped 3; count of bases not matched to a gene: 6. This CDR3 has 16 amino acids. Looked up from germline, CDR1 is PRHDT and CDR2 is FYEKMQ (reference sequence). CDR3 residues: CASSLGRDRAVYEQYF. In nucleotides, the CDR3 is TGTGCCAGCAGCTTAGGCCGGGACAGGGCTGTCTACGAGCAGTACTTC.

This clone showed up just a few times. The chain employs TRBV4-3 and TRBJ2-3; tentatively, D is TRBD1 (6 bases). Trimming stripped 3 bases from V and 4 bases from J, with 23 bases between. The CDR3 consists of 18 residues. CDR1 LGHNA and CDR2 YSLEER come from the germline V gene. CDR3 in DNA: TGCGCCAGCAGCCAGGGGGCAGGCGGCTCAACTTGGGCAGATACGCAGTATTTT. It encodes CASSQGAGGSTWADTQYF.

The J gene is TRBJ2-3, the V gene TRBV7-9; TRBD2 matches 10 bases. V was clipped by 1 base and J by 2 bases; unmatched bases: 3. CDR1 is SEHNR and CDR2 is FQNEAQ in the germline V gene (reference sequence). The CDR3 covers 16 residues. CDR3 nucleotides: TGTGCCAGCAGCTTAGGGACTAGCGGCCACACAGATACGCAGTATTTT. The encoded protein is CASSLGTSGHTDTQYF.

The table lists this clone with a few counts. This chain connects TRBV11-2 to TRBJ1-4; D is uncertain. CDR3 length: 13 amino acids. Germline V gene sequence: CDR1 SGHAT, CDR2 FQNNGV. The V end lost 2 bases, the J end lost 8 bases, and 9 bases lay between the germline ends. CDR3 sequence reads: CASSLIPQEKLFF. CDR3 DNA: TGTGCCAGCAGCTTAATTCCGCAGGAAAAACTGTTTTTT.

The V gene is TRBV18, the J gene TRBJ2-1, with D uncertain. Trimming cost V 3 bases and J 0 bases, with 12 bases left between them. Germline V CDR1 and CDR2: KGHSH, LQKENI. The CDR3 extends over 16 amino acids. The CDR3 loop is CASSPPAASSYNEQFF. The CDR3 region has the DNA TGTGCCAGCTCACCCCCCGCAGCGAGCTCCTACAATGAGCAGTTCTTC.

V is TRBV7-2 and J is TRBJ2-3; D is uncertain. V lost 4 bases and J lost 0, with 14 bases in between. Germline V gene sequence: CDR1 SGHTA, CDR2 FQGNSA. This CDR3 spans 16 amino acids. This CDR3 is CASSYLGGSSTDTQYF. CDR3 coding DNA: TGTGCCAGCAGCTACCTGGGTGGTTCTAGCACAGATACGCAGTATTTT.

This clone turned up a few times. Here the CDR3 reads CASSSNSVGNTIYF. DNA for the CDR3: TGTGCCAGCAGCTCAAACTCGGTCGGAAACACCATATATTTT. The V and J genes are TRBV7-9 and TRBJ1-3; D is undetermined. The V end lost 4 bases, the J end lost 4 bases, and 11 bases lay between the germline ends. Per germline, CDR1 SEHNR and CDR2 FQNEAQ (reference sequence). This CDR3 has 14 amino acids.

The chain uses TRBV29-1 and TRBJ1-4; a possible D gene is TRBD1 (5 bases). CDR3 length: 12 residues. From germline, CDR1 is SQVTM and CDR2 ANQGSEA. The V end was cut by 7 bases, the J end by 5 bases, with 11 bases between. CDR3 bases: TGCAGCGCGCGACAGCAGAATGAAAAACTGTTTTTT. Translating it yields CSARQQNEKLFF.

The V gene is TRBV2, the J gene TRBJ1-1, with 9 nucleotides matching TRBD1. The ends lost 4 bases at V and 2 bases at J; junction bases unmatched: 11. CDR3 length: 17 amino acids. Germline assignment: CDR1 SNHLY and CDR2 FYNNEI. The CDR3 region has the DNA TGTGCCAGCAGTGGGCCCCAACAGGGGGCGCGAAACACTGAAGCTTTCTTT. Amino acid sequence: CASSGPQQGARNTEAFF.

The chain is built from TRBV18 and TRBJ2-7; 8 bases agree with TRBD2. The CDR3 is made up of 16 amino acids. Per germline, CDR1 KGHSH and CDR2 LQKENI. V lost 3 bases to trimming and J lost 3 bases; unmatched junction nucleotides: 10. The CDR3 DNA follows: TGTGCCAGCTCACCGCGCGGGAAGCGGGGGAACTACGAGCAGTACTTC. Its protein product is CASSPRGKRGNYEQYF.

This chain connects TRBV5-6 to TRBJ1-5; D gene unclear. V dropped 4 bases and J dropped 7 bases, with 12 bases sitting between them. This CDR3 comprises 13 residues. Per the germline V gene, CDR1 is SGHDT and CDR2 is YYEEEE. DNA of the CDR3: TGTGCCAGCAGCCCGGTCGGAGGGCAGCCCCAGCATTTT. Translated: CASSPVGGQPQHF. The variable domain in full, with the rest retrieved from reference TRBV5-6 and TRBJ1-5, is DAGVTQSPTHLIKTRGQQVTLRCSPKSGHDTVSWYQQALGQGPQFIFQYYEEEERQRGNFPDRFSGHQFPNYSSELNVNALLLGDSALYLCASSPVGGQPQHFGDGTRLSIL.

The V call is TRBV27, the J call TRBJ2-7, with 8 bases aligning to TRBD1. Per the germline V gene, CDR1 is MNHEY and CDR2 is SMNVEV (reference sequence). The V and J ends lost 11 bases and 0 bases, in that order; junction bases with no gene match: 3. The length of the CDR3 is 12 residues. Here the CDR3 DNA reads TGTGCCGCGGGACAGGACTCCTACGAGCAGTACTTC. Translating it yields CAAGQDSYEQYF.